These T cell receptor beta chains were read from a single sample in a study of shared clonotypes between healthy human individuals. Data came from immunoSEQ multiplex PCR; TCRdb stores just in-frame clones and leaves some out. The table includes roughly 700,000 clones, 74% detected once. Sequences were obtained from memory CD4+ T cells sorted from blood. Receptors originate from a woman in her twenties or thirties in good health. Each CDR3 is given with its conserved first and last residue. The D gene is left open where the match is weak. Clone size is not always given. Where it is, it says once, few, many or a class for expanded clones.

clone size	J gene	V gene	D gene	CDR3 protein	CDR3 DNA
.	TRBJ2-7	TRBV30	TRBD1	CAWRPGTEPYEQYF	TGTGCCTGGAGGCCCGGGACAGAGCCCTACGAGCAGTACTTC
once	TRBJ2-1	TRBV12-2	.	CASRPVPIMLYNEQFF	TGTGCAAGTCGCCCCGTCCCGATAATGCTCTACAATGAGCAGTTCTTC
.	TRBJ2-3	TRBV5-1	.	CASSLAQGPSTDTQYF	TGCGCCAGCAGCTTGGCCCAGGGGCCGAGCACAGATACGCAGTATTTT
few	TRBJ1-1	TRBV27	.	CASRDPGRNTEAFF	TGTGCCAGCAGGGACCCGGGGAGGAACACTGAAGCTTTCTTT
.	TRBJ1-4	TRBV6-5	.	CASSYGTGATNEKLFF	TGTGCCAGCAGTTACGGGACGGGTGCAACTAATGAAAAACTGTTTTTT
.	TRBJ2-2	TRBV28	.	CASRDAGEGGELFF	TGTGCCAGCAGGGACGCAGGGGAGGGCGGGGAGCTGTTTTTT
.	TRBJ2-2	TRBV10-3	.	CAISDLLSSGGELFF	TGTGCCATCAGTGATCTTTTGTCTAGTGGCGGGGAGCTGTTTTTT
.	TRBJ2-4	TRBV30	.	CAWSIGDIQYF	TGTGCCTGGAGTATTGGAGACATTCAGTACTTC
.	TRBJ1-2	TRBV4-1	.	CASSQDPENYYGYTF	TGCGCCAGCAGCCAAGATCCGGAGAATTACTATGGCTACACCTTC
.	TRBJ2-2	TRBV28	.	CASSFGWVGELFF	TGTGCCAGCAGTTTTGGTTGGGTTGGGGAGCTGTTTTTT
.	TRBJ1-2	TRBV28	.	CASSPLRGQDYGYTF	TGTGCCAGCAGCCCTCTCCGGGGGCAGGACTATGGCTACACCTTC
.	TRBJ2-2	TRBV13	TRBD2	CATRGGNRNTGELFF	TGTGCCACACGGGGGGGCAACCGGAACACCGGGGAGCTGTTTTTT
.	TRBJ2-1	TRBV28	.	CASKGEGGVNEQFF	TGTGCCAGTAAGGGTGAAGGGGGGGTCAATGAGCAGTTCTTC
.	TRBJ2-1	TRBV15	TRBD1	CATSTGTGDYNEQFF	TGTGCCACCAGCACCGGGACAGGGGACTACAATGAGCAGTTCTTC
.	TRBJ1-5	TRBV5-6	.	CASSLWGAGQPQHF	TGTGCCAGCAGCTTGTGGGGCGCGGGTCAGCCCCAGCATTTT
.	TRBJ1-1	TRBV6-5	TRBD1	CASSYYRQGGTEAFF	TGTGCCAGCAGTTACTATAGACAGGGTGGCACTGAAGCTTTCTTT
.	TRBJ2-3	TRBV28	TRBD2	CASRKGTSGRGHHRTDTQYF	TGTGCCAGCAGAAAAGGGACTAGCGGGAGGGGACACCATCGCACAGATACGCAGTATTTT
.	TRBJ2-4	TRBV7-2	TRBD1	CASSPTGGHDIQYF	TGTGCCAGCAGCCCGACAGGGGGACACGACATTCAGTACTTC
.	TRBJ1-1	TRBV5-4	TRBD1	CASSLDRVLAFF	TGTGCCAGCAGCTTAGACAGGGTTTTGGCTTTCTTT
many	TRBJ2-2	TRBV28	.	CASTLSFGAKNTGELFF	TGTGCCAGCACTCTATCTTTCGGAGCGAAGAACACCGGGGAGCTGTTTTTT
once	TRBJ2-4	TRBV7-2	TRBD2	CASSLRLAGDSAKNIQYF	TGTGCCAGCAGCCTCCGACTAGCGGGAGACTCAGCCAAAAACATTCAGTACTTC
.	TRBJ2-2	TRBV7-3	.	CASSPWGENTGELFF	TGTGCCAGCAGTCCCTGGGGAGAGAACACCGGGGAGCTGTTTTTT
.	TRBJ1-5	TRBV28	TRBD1	CASSSLNRDRGRSGSNQPQHF	TGTGCCAGCAGTTCCCTTAACCGGGACAGGGGGCGATCCGGAAGCAATCAGCCCCAGCATTTT
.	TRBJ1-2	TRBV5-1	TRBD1	CASSVPTGGVEGYTF	TGCGCCAGCAGCGTACCGACAGGGGGAGTTGAGGGCTACACCTTC
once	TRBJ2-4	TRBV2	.	CASSVQGPKNIQYF	TGTGCCAGCAGTGTTCAGGGCCCCAAAAACATTCAGTACTTC
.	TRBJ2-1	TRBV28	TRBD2	CASSFLVVAGGLNEQFF	TGTGCCAGCAGTTTTCTTGTTGTTGCGGGAGGGCTCAATGAGCAGTTCTTC
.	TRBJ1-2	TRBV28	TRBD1	CASRMGDRTGKNYGYTF	TGTGCCAGCAGGATGGGTGACCGGACAGGGAAGAACTATGGCTACACCTTC
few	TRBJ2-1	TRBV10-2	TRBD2	CASSGAGGPTNEQFF	TGCGCCAGCAGTGGAGCGGGAGGCCCGACCAATGAGCAGTTCTTC
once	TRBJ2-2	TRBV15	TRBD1	CATSRRQGPNTGELFF	TGTGCCACCAGCAGGCGACAGGGCCCCAACACCGGGGAGCTGTTTTTT
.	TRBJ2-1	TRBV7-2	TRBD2	CASSLDGREGFF	TGTGCCAGCAGCTTAGACGGGAGGGAAGGGTTCTTC
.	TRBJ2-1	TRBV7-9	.	CASSLQGKGRDEQFF	TGTGCCAGCAGCTTACAGGGAAAGGGTCGGGATGAGCAGTTCTTC
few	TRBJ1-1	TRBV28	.	CASSFLEVHTEAFF	TGTGCCAGCAGTTTCCTCGAGGTCCACACTGAAGCTTTCTTT
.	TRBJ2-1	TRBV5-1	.	CASSSDGTTYNEQFF	TGCGCCAGCAGCTCTGACGGGACAACTTACAATGAGCAGTTCTTC